The 9 T cell receptor beta chains in this list originate from one sample, sequenced in a study of TET2 disruption in CD19-targeted CAR T cells. The treatment is: autologous CTL019 cells: CD19 CAR with 4-1BB and CD3 zeta domains. This table comes from immunoSEQ multiplex PCR, and its TCRdb copy is limited to in-frame clones, with some not included. The data include fewer than 30,000 clones; the top ten clones carry under 2.5%. Their antigens are not known. Source: CD8- CAR+ T cells sorted from cultured blood T cells, taken for CD19 CAR T cell therapy. Stated subset: CD8-negative CAR-positive T cells from the infusion product. The source of these receptors is a man between 65 and 85 years old with chronic lymphocytic leukemia.

Considering frequency, this clone is medium-sized. The CDR3 end lies 3 residues beyond the end of the read and is filled in from the germline J gene. The chain carries TRBV23-1 and TRBJ2-3; 9 bases are shared with TRBD2. TRBV23-1 is assigned to the ORF class and has an uncertain function. This CDR3 is 16 amino acids long. V was clipped by 8 bases and J by 6 bases; unmatched bases: 15. Incomplete CDR3 DNA: TGCGCCAGCCCTTCACCGGGGCGGGGGGGGAATGATACG. Translating gives CASPSPGRGGNDT. The whole CDR3 protein reads CASPSPGRGGNDTQYF.

Turning to this clone: The CDR3 extends 3 residues past the end of the read, so its final part is completed from the germline J gene. This sequence joins TRBV6-4 and TRBJ2-3, with D possibly TRBD2 on 7 matching bases. Trimming stripped 2 bases from V and 0 bases from J, with 12 bases between. This CDR3 spans 16 amino acids. The germline V gene encodes CDR1 MRHNA and CDR2 SNTAGT. The CDR3: CASSDGRGRSTDTQYF. The sequenced part of the CDR3 DNA is TGTGCCAGCAGTGACGGGCGGGGGCGTAGCACAGATACG.

With respect to this clone: The read ends 3 residues before the CDR3 terminus; that terminus is restored from the germline J gene. V usage is TRBV18 and J usage is TRBJ2-7; TRBD1 matches 7 bases. Per the germline V gene, CDR1 is KGHSH and CDR2 is LQKENI. Trimming took 4 bases from V and 0 from J; bases not matched to a gene: 6. This CDR3 is 15 amino acids long. The CDR3 is CASSQLTGASYEQYF. CDR3 DNA (partial): TGTGCCAGCTCACAGCTTACAGGGGCCTCCTACGAG.

On this clone: The sequenced fragment ends 3 residues before the CDR3 boundary, so the rest is inferred from the germline J gene. This chain uses TRBV11-3 with TRBJ2-7; TRBD1 matches 9 bases. The CDR3 runs to 14 residues. Germline V gives CDR1 SGHNT, CDR2 YENEEA. The ends lost 1 base at V and 2 bases at J; junction bases unmatched: 0. CDR3 DNA, as far as it was read: TGTGCCAGCAGCTTAGGACAGGGGGCCTACGAG. Translation gives CASSLGQGAYE. From start to end, the CDR3 is CASSLGQGAYEQYF.

The CDR3 is CASSRAADTIYF. The CDR3 bases that were read are TGTGCCAGCAGTCGCGCAGCGGACACC. The rearrangement uses TRBV2 and TRBJ1-3; D unresolved. The read ends 3 residues early relative to the CDR3; the germline J gene fills the gap. The CDR3 is 12 residues long. V shed 5 bases and J shed 8 bases, with 10 bases lying between them. Germline CDR1 reads SNHLY; CDR2 reads FYNNEI.

About this clone: The sequence runs out 3 residues before the end of the CDR3; the remainder is reconstructed from the germline J gene. The genes are TRBV11-2 and TRBJ2-2, with D perhaps TRBD1 (6 bases). Germline values: CDR1 SGHAT, CDR2 FQNNGV. CDR3 length: 14 residues. Deletions cut 5 bases from V and 2 bases from J, with 9 bases between. The sequenced CDR3 bases are TGTGCCAGCAGCCCAGGGGTTAACACCGGGGAG. Amino acids: CASSPGVNTGE. The entire CDR3 reads CASSPGVNTGELFF.

Concerning this clone itself: The read falls 3 residues short of the CDR3 end, and the missing part is taken from the germline J gene. This chain connects TRBV7-3 to TRBJ1-2, with D possibly being TRBD1 (6 bases). CDR3 length: 18 residues. The germline V gene encodes CDR1 SGHTA and CDR2 FQGTGA. Partial CDR3 DNA: TGTGCCAGCAGTTCCAGCCCCCCTTTATGGGGGGGGCTCGATACC. As protein: CASSSSPPLWGGLDT. The full CDR3 protein reads CASSSSPPLWGGLDTYTF.

In regard to this clone: From the germline J gene comes the end of the CDR3, since the read stops 3 residues before it. The V gene is TRBV14, the J gene TRBJ1-2; possible D gene TRBD1, 5 bases. The length of the CDR3 is 16 residues. Germline V gene data show CDR1 as SGHDN and CDR2 as FVKESK. CDR3 in amino acids: CASSLRVLSSYNDYTF. The sequenced part of the CDR3 DNA is TGTGCCAGCAGTCTCAGGGTGCTGAGCTCCTACAATGAC. Complete variable domain (other parts from reference TRBV14 and TRBJ1-2): EAGVTQFPSHSVIEKGQTVTLRCDPISGHDNLYWYRRVMGKEIKFLLHFVKESKQDESGMPNNRFLAERTGGTYSTLKVQPAELEDSGVYFCASSLRVLSSYNDYTFGSGTRLTVV.

Worth noting for this clone: The read ends 3 residues before the CDR3 terminus; that terminus is restored from the germline J gene. This sequence joins TRBV4-1 and TRBJ2-3; D perhaps matches TRBD1 (5 bases). V was trimmed by 0 bases and J by 8 bases, leaving 12 bases between them. CDR1 is MGHRA and CDR2 is YSYEKL in the germline V gene. The CDR3 has 14 residues. CDR3 DNA, as far as it was read: TGCGCCAGCAGCCAAGAGGTTCCAGGGCGTACG. Its protein product is CASSQEVPGRT. The CDR3 in its entirety is CASSQEVPGRTQYF.